The sequence of this TCR beta chain was determined in a study of immune cell composition in non-small cell lung cancer. Study-level background: Most cases were lung adenocarcinoma or squamous cell carcinoma.

Trimming cost V 5 bases and J 7 bases; bases outside gene matches: 5. Germline values: CDR1 MDHEN, CDR2 SYDVKM. This CDR3 is 15 amino acids long. As concerns this clone: Its antigen is not identified.

Sequencing used immunoSEQ multiplex PCR; TCRdb keeps in-frame clones, though not all of them. The table records approximately 13,000 clones, roughly 80% of them present only once. Study-wide results and caveats: Squamous lung tumours showed higher top 10 clone scores and clonality than adenocarcinomas. Clones >0.5% enriched in tumour were rarer in adenocarcinoma (roughly 35%) than squamous (about 80%).

The sequence came from a human donor with non-small cell lung cancer. The sequenced sample consisted of lung tumor tissue. The genes are TRBV28 and TRBJ2-1; 13 nucleotides match TRBD2. The CDR3, as DNA: TGTGCCAGCAGTAAGACTAGCGGGAGGAAAAATGAGCAGTTCTTC. Protein product: CASSKTSGRKNEQFF.